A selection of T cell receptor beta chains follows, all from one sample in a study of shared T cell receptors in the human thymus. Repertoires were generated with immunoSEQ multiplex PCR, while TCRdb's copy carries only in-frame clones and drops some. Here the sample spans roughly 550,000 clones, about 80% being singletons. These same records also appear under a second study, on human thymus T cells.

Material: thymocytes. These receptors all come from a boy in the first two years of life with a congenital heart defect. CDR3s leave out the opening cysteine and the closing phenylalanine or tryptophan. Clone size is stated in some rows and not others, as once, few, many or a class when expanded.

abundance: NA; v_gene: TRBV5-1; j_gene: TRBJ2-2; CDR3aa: ATTRGGRDTGELF
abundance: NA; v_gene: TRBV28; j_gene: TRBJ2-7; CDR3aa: ATHRDRESYEQY
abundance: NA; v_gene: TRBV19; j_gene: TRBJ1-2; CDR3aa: ASSPWTEGRIGYT
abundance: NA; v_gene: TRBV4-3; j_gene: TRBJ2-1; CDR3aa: ASSQVPGRKWDNEQF
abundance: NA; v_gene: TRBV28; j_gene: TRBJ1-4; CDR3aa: ASSVDRGRGEKLF
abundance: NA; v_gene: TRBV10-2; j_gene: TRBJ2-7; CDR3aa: ASRGGLFTYEQY
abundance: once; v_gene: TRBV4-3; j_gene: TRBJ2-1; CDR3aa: ASSQEFDRNGRAENEQF
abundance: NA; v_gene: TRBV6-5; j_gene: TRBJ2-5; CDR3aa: ASSYSDRQETQY
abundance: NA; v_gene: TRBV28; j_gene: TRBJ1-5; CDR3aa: ASRSRTGGRQPQH
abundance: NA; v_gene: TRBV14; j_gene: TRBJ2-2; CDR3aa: ASSQPSDGRGCTGELF
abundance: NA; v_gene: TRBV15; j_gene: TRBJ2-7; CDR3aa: ATSRANGTGVRESLYEQY
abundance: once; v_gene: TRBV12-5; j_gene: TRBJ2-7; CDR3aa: ASGFLGSGVSYEQY
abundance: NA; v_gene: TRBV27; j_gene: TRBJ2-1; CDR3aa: ASSPPGQGRTEQF
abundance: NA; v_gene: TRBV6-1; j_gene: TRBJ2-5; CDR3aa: ASRRQGGGETQY
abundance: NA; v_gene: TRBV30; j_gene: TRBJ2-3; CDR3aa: AWTSDCTDTQY
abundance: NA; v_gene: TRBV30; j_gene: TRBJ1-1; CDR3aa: AWSPAFRAPNTEAF
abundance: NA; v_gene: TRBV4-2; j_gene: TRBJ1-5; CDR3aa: ASSQETGDSNQPQH
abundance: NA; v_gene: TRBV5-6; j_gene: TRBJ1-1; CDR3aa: ASSLPGNTEAF
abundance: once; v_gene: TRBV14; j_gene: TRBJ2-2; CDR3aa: ASTSVPANTGELF
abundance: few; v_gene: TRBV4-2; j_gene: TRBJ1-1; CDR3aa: ASSQDNRQDTEAF
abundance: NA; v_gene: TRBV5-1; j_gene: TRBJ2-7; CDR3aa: ASSSSAGAGGDMGEQY
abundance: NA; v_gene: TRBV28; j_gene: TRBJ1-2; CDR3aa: ASSYWGDGYT
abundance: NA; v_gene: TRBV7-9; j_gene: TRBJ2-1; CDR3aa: ASNLPDRGRSGEQF
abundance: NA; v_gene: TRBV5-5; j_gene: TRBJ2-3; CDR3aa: ASNSGQGSPFKQY
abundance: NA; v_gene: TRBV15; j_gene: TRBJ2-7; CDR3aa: ATSRDLLAGRRHEQY
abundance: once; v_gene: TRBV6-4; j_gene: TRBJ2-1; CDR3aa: ASSDRSNEQF
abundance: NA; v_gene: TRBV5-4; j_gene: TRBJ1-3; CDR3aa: ASSVEGQGATGNTIY
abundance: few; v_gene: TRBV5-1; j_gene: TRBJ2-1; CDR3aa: ASSRGLADYNEQF
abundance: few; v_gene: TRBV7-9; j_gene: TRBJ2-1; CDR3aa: ASSLGQGENEQF
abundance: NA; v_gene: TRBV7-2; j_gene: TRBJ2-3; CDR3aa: ASSLGGGDTDTQY
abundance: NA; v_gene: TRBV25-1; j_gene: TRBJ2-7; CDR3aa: ASRLGAGGSEQY
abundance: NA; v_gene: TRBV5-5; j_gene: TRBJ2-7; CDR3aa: ASSLDRGYEQY
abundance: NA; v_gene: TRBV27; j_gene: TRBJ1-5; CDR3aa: ASSLTHRGSQPQH
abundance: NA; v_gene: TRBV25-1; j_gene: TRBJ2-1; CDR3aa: ASSTLTRQGSYNEQF
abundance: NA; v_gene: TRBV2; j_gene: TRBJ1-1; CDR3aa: ASASIRETEAF
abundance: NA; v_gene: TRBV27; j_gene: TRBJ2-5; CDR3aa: ASSPQGALETQY
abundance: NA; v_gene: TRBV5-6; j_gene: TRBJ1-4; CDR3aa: ASSKAGWEKLF
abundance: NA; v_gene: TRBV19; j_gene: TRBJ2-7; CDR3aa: ASSMRAYEQY
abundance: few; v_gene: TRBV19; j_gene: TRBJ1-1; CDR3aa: ASSTTDVRNTEAF
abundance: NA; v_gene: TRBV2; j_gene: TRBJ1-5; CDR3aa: ASRPDRGSGNQPQH
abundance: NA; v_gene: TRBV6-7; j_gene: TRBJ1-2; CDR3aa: ASRSQGCYGYGYT
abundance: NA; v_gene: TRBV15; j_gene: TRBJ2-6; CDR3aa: ATGGDSFSGANVLT
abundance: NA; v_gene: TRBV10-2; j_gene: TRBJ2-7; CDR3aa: ASSEGLAIPVEQY
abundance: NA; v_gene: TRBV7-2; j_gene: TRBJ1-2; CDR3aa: ASSLEPSTASNYGYT
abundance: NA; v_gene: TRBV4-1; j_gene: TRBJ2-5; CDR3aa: ASSQDRRGKGQETQY
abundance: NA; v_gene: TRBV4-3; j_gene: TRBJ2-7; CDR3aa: ASSQKETYEQY
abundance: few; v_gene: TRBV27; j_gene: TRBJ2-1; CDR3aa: ASSCGGRQTFSYNEQF
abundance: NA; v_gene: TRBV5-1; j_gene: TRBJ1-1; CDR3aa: ASSLRAGRGDTEAF
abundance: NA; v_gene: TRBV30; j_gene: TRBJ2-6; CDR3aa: AWAGLSGANVLT